The 27 T cell receptor beta chains below were found in one sample sequenced in a study of T-cell memory formation after mild COVID-19. One entry per CDR3 protein, called by TCRdb with MiXCR from the 5' RACE reads. The repertoire holds 300,000 or so distinct CDR3 sequences, with more than 15% as singletons. The sequenced sample was PBMCs or a T cell subset sorted from them (not recorded which). The receptors shown here come from a man aged 18 to 30 who had mild COVID-19 (a few samples of this study predate the infection). Cell type and time point are not known.

This clonotype was seen repeatedly, ten times or more. The V call is TRBV7-3, the J call TRBJ2-5; D may be TRBD1 (5 bases). Trimming removed 2 bases from V and 5 bases from J, with 9 bases in between. Germline CDR1 and CDR2: SGHTA and FQGTGA. The CDR3 loop spans 13 amino acids. The DNA of the CDR3 is TGTGCCAGCAGCTTATCAGGGCAGGAGACCCAGTACTTC. Protein: CASSLSGQETQYF. The variable domain in full, with the rest retrieved from reference TRBV7-3 and TRBJ2-5, is GAGVSQTPSNKVTEKGKYVELRCDPISGHTALYWYRQSLGQGPEFLIYFQGTGAADDSGLPNDRFFAVRPEGSVSTLKIQRTERGDSAVYLCASSLSGQETQYFGPGTRLLVL.

This clonotype was detected once. The V and J genes are TRBV29-1 and TRBJ1-1, with a weak D call TRBD1 (5 bases). Trimming removed 3 bases at V and 6 bases at J, with 14 bases between. The length of the CDR3 is 13 residues. The germline CDR1 and CDR2 sequences are SQVTM and ANQGSEA. The CDR3 spells CSVDSQGGPEAFF. DNA of the CDR3: TGCAGCGTTGACAGTCAGGGTGGGCCTGAAGCTTTCTTT.

This clonotype was detected a few times. The genes are TRBV5-1 and TRBJ1-4, with D maybe TRBD1 (5 bases). This CDR3 is built from 13 residues. V lost 2 bases and J 7 bases, leaving 9 bases between the germline ends. The germline gives CDR1 SGHRS, CDR2 YFSETQ. CDR3: CASSFPGGEKLFF. The CDR3 nucleotides read TGCGCCAGCAGCTTCCCGGGGGGTGAAAAACTGTTTTTT.

Regarding this clonotype: The junction departs from germline at one end; a sequencing error may be responsible. This chain joins TRBV5-1 and TRBJ2-2; a weak D match, TRBD1 (7 bases). The CDR3 is 14 amino acids. CDR1 and CDR2 (germline): SGHRS, YFSETQ. The CDR3 loop is CASRKEGATGELFF. CDR3 nucleotide sequence: TGCGCCAGCAGAAAGGAGGGGGCGACCGGTGAGCTGTTTTTT.

This clonotype was observed many times. The chain combines TRBV12-5 with TRBJ1-2; tentatively, D is TRBD1 (6 bases). CDR3 length: 15 residues. Germline CDR1 LGHNT, CDR2 FRNRAP. Trimming pared 2 bases from V and 1 base from J, leaving 11 bases between. The CDR3 spells CASGLFAGDNYGYTF. The CDR3 DNA reads TGTGCTAGTGGTTTGTTTGCAGGGGATAACTATGGCTACACCTTC.

There are a few counts of this clonotype. The chain links TRBV12-3 or TRBV12-4 to TRBJ1-1; D perhaps matches TRBD1 (6 bases). Trimming shortened V by 2 bases and J by 0 bases, and 7 bases separated the two germline ends. The CDR3 contains 14 residues. Here the CDR3 reads CASSLRTVNTEAFF. In DNA form, the CDR3 reads TGTGCCAGCAGTTTACGGACAGTGAACACTGAAGCTTTCTTT.

The rearrangement joins TRBV20-1 to TRBJ2-5; the match to TRBD2 covers 9 bases. Germline-derived CDR1 and CDR2 are DFQATT and SNEGSKA (reference sequence). Unmatched junction bases numbered 6, after V lost 6 bases and J lost 4 bases. The CDR3 loop spans 13 amino acids. The CDR3: CSALAGKSETQYF. CDR3 coding DNA: TGCAGTGCCCTAGCGGGAAAATCAGAGACCCAGTACTTC.

The V gene is TRBV24-1, the J gene TRBJ2-1; D is uncertain. Trimming left V 3 bases short and J 10 bases short, with 12 bases between. The CDR3 runs 13 residues. Germline V gives CDR1 KGHDR, CDR2 SFDVKD. The CDR3: CATSDALVSEQFF. The CDR3 DNA follows: TGTGCCACCAGTGATGCCTTAGTATCCGAGCAGTTCTTC.

This clonotype was recorded once. The chain uses TRBV5-1 and TRBJ1-1; the D is unclear. The CDR3 is 15 amino acids. CDR1 is SGHRS and CDR2 is YFSETQ in the germline V gene. The V and J ends lost 1 base and 8 bases respectively, with 18 bases between them. In DNA form, the CDR3 reads TGCGCCAGCAGCTTGTTCCTTCACTCCGAACAGGAAGCTTTCTTT. As protein: CASSLFLHSEQEAFF.

This chain joins TRBV7-9 and TRBJ2-3; TRBD2 matches 13 bases. Germline CDR1 is SEHNR and CDR2 is FQNEAQ (reference sequence). V shed 4 bases and J 4 bases; nucleotides not matched to a gene: 14. This CDR3 has 19 residues. The chain's CDR3 is CASSSGTSGALTVPDTQYF. The DNA for the CDR3 is TGTGCCAGCAGCTCCGGGACTAGCGGGGCCCTTACGGTTCCAGATACGCAGTATTTT.

This CDR3 reads CAGKPGEQYV. CDR3 nucleotide sequence: TGTGCCGGAAAGCCCGGAGAGCAGTACGTC. The rearrangement uses TRBV7-9 and TRBJ2-7; D remains unclear. The V end lost 11 bases, the J end lost 7 bases, and 12 bases lay between the germline ends. The CDR3 consists of 10 residues. Germline CDR1 and CDR2: SEHNR and FQNEAQ (reference sequence).

This clonotype was recorded at least ten times. The chain recombines TRBV4-2 with TRBJ2-4; no clear D. Per germline, CDR1 LGHNA and CDR2 YNFKEQ. This CDR3 spans 16 amino acids. V dropped 1 base and J dropped 0 bases, with 10 bases sitting between them. This chain's CDR3 is CASSQGSQLAKNIQYF. CDR3 nucleotides: TGTGCCAGCAGCCAAGGTTCCCAACTAGCCAAAAACATTCAGTACTTC.

The chain employs TRBV6-5 and TRBJ1-1, with no clear D. CDR3 size: 13 residues. Germline CDR1 reads MNHEY; CDR2 reads SVGAGI. Trimming pared 6 bases from V and 9 bases from J, leaving 17 bases between. The CDR3 coding sequence is TGTGCCAGCAGATATACTCGGCAGAACCAAGCTTTCTTT. It codes for CASRYTRQNQAFF.

V usage is TRBV4-1 and J usage is TRBJ1-5; weak D call: TRBD1 (5 bases). CDR1 MGHRA and CDR2 YSYEKL come from the germline V gene. The CDR3 has 15 residues. Trimming pared 4 bases from V and 7 bases from J, leaving 17 bases between. CDR3 DNA: TGCGCCAGCAGCCCACTCCGGGACGACGGACAGCCCCAGCATTTT. Translation gives CASSPLRDDGQPQHF.

The CDR3 loop is CSGMGGMGTEAFF. The CDR3 DNA is TGCAGCGGCATGGGGGGGATGGGCACTGAAGCTTTCTTT. This sequence joins TRBV29-1 and TRBJ1-1; D is perhaps TRBD1 (5 bases). This CDR3 has 13 residues. Germline CDR1 and CDR2: SQVTM and ANQGSEA. The V end lost 7 bases, the J end lost 4 bases, and 16 bases lay between the germline ends. Filled out from reference TRBV29-1 and TRBJ1-1, the complete variable domain reads SAVISQKPSRDICQRGTSLTIQCQVDSQVTMMFWYRQQPGQSLTLIATANQGSEATYESGFVIDKFPISRPNLTFSTLTVSNMSPEDSSIYLCSGMGGMGTEAFFGQGTRLTVV.

The sample holds a few counts of this clonotype. The rearrangement links TRBV7-3 to TRBJ1-2; D uncertain. The CDR3 consists of 16 residues. The V gene lost 6 bases and the J gene lost 1 base, with 18 bases spanning the gap. Per the germline V gene, CDR1 is SGHTA and CDR2 is FQGTGA. The CDR3 DNA sequence: TGTGCCAGCAGAACACCTCGGAAGGAGAGTAACTATGGCTACACCTTC. It translates to CASRTPRKESNYGYTF.

In its sample, this clonotype was seen a few times. This chain links TRBV11-1 with TRBJ2-2; TRBD2 is a possible D gene (6 bases). This CDR3 is built from 14 residues. The V end lost 5 bases, the J end lost 8 bases, and 15 bases lay between the germline ends. CDR1 SGHAT and CDR2 FQDESV come from the germline V gene (reference sequence). The CDR3 loop reads CASSVGTLRGELFF. CDR3 bases: TGTGCCAGCAGCGTCGGGACTCTAAGAGGGGAGCTGTTTTTT.

This clonotype was counted between two and nine times. The gene calls are TRBV7-2 and TRBJ2-2, with D hard to call. V was trimmed by 6 bases and J by 6 bases, leaving 11 bases between them. This CDR3 is built from 13 residues. CDR1 and CDR2 from the germline V gene are SGHTA and FQGNSA. For the CDR3, the DNA is TGTGCCAGCAGGACACACACGGCCGGGGAGCTGTTTTTT. Amino acids: CASRTHTAGELFF.

This clonotype has just a few counts. This chain joins TRBV9 and TRBJ1-2; perhaps TRBD1 as D (5 bases). Trimming stripped 0 bases from V and 0 bases from J, with 15 bases between. CDR1 and CDR2 from the germline V gene are SGDLS and YYNGEE. This CDR3 is 17 amino acids long. The CDR3 DNA is TGTGCCAGCAGCGTAGCTCCTAGCACAGGACCTAACTATGGCTACACCTTC. As protein: CASSVAPSTGPNYGYTF.

This clonotype has just a few counts. V and J are TRBV5-1 and TRBJ1-1, with D possibly TRBD1 on 5 matching bases. The CDR3 totals 14 residues. Looked up from germline, CDR1 is SGHRS and CDR2 is YFSETQ. Trimming removed 4 bases at V and 4 bases at J, with 14 bases between. The CDR3 region is CASSKGTVGTEAFF. The CDR3 DNA reads TGCGCCAGCAGCAAAGGGACGGTGGGCACTGAAGCTTTCTTT.

This rearrangement joins TRBV4-1 to TRBJ2-3; TRBD2 matches at 8 bases. V lost 4 bases, J lost 2 bases, and 8 bases stayed unmatched. The CDR3 is made up of 16 amino acids. Per the germline V gene, CDR1 is MGHRA and CDR2 is YSYEKL. The CDR3 DNA sequence: TGCGCCAGCAGCCCCGGGGGGGTAGCGGTCACAGATACGCAGTATTTT. The encoded protein is CASSPGGVAVTDTQYF.

The sample holds a few counts of this clonotype. The chain uses TRBV4-1 and TRBJ2-2; possible D gene TRBD1, 6 bases. The germline CDR1 and CDR2 sequences are MGHRA and YSYEKL. V gave up 4 bases and J gave up 2 bases, with 14 bases separating them. This CDR3 has 16 residues. The CDR3 protein is CASSRTRQANTGELFF. In DNA, the CDR3 is TGCGCCAGCAGCCGGACGAGACAGGCCAACACCGGGGAGCTGTTTTTT.

This clonotype showed up many times. The chain employs TRBV5-1 and TRBJ2-5; no clear D. V was clipped by 4 bases and J by 9 bases, with 16 bases between them. The CDR3 is 13 residues long. Germline assignment: CDR1 SGHRS and CDR2 YFSETQ. CDR3 amino acids: CASSLARVEAQYF. DNA of the CDR3: TGCGCCAGCAGCCTGGCACGGGTCGAGGCCCAGTACTTC.

The table lists this clonotype with a few counts. The CDR3 loop is CASREAGADTQYF. The CDR3 DNA is TGTGCCAGCAGGGAGGCAGGCGCGGATACGCAGTATTTT. J is TRBJ2-3 and V is TRBV7-3; the D gene is possibly TRBD2 (5 bases). The germline gives CDR1 SGHTA, CDR2 FQGTGA. V was pared by 6 bases and J by 6 bases, with 13 bases between. This CDR3 has 13 amino acids.

This clonotype was observed a handful of times. The J gene is TRBJ2-7, the V gene TRBV20-1; the D gene is possibly TRBD2 (7 bases). Germline V CDR1 and CDR2: DFQATT, SNEGSKA (reference sequence). This CDR3 region has 13 residues. Trimming cost V 8 bases and J 2 bases, with 16 bases left between them. CDR3 amino acids: CSFEGGATYEQYV. Here the CDR3 DNA reads TGCAGTTTCGAAGGGGGGGCTACCTACGAGCAGTACGTC.

This clonotype appeared many times. The chain couples TRBV12-3 or TRBV12-4 to TRBJ2-7, with D hard to call. With 8 bases removed from V and 0 bases from J, the gap between germline ends came to 8 bases. The CDR3 consists of 12 residues. The CDR3 sequence: CASGWGSYEQYF. The CDR3 DNA is TGTGCCAGCGGATGGGGCTCCTACGAGCAGTACTTC.

This chain joins TRBV12-3 or TRBV12-4 and TRBJ1-1; tentative D call: TRBD1 (5 bases). V lost 6 bases to trimming and J lost 5 bases, with 10 bases between them. The CDR3 covers 12 residues. DNA of the CDR3: TGTGCCAGCAGGGGACCGGGGACTGAAGCTTTCTTT. This encodes CASRGPGTEAFF.